This T cell receptor (beta chain) is from a study of Graves' ophthalmopathy and Graves' hyperthyroidism. Amplification of TCR beta CDR3 regions used RNA transcripts. The first round was an RT-PCR with HTBI primers, and the second round was a multiplex PCR. TCRdb reanalysed the multiplex PCR reads using MiXCR and keeps one entry per CDR3 protein. Of 450,000 to 600,000 distinct CDR3 sequences in the sample, about 35% were seen once. Patients were diagnosed from clinical symptoms, serum thyroxine, TRAb, thyroid ultrasound and orbital computed tomography. Between the trimmed V and J ends, which lost 3 bases and 6 bases, there was a span of 8 bases. The CDR3 is 13 residues long. Germline CDR1 is SEHNR and CDR2 is FQNEAQ (reference sequence).

This TCR derives from an adult man with Graves' hyperthyroidism. V usage is TRBV7-9 and J usage is TRBJ1-4; D gene uncertain. The sequencing input was peripheral blood or thyroid tissue (not recorded which). In DNA, the CDR3 is TGTGCCAGCAGCTTCCGGGTAGATGAAAAACTGTTTTTT. Translated: CASSFRVDEKLFF.